The 17 T cell receptor beta chains below come from one sample, sequenced in a study of STAT3 mutations in large granular lymphocyte leukemia (dated by TCRdb to about 2019). Their antigens remain unidentified. Library construction relied on the immunoSEQ multiplex PCR assay. Held by TCRdb, this immuneACCESS table contains in-frame sequences only and omits some clones. Under half of the omission traces to an unresolved V gene where checked; the cause of the rest is unknown. The sample table lists about 16,000 clones, 84% of them with a count of one. Around 9.4% of the sample comes from the top ten. The investigation overall reported the following: At least one immunodominant TCRbeta clonotype was identified in every T-LGLL patient, and multiple immunodominant subclonotypes were identified in about half of the T-LGLL patients.

Sequencing was done on a sample of peripheral blood mononuclear cells. These receptor sequences come from a man in his fifties or sixties with T-cell large granular lymphocyte leukemia. Some clones in this sample may be carry-over from other donors' samples. The age is the age at diagnosis.

This clone has a single count. V is TRBV9 and J is TRBJ1-3; D is undetermined. Germline values: CDR1 SGDLS, CDR2 YYNGEE. V was clipped by 3 bases and J by 0 bases, with 16 bases between them. This CDR3 has 17 amino acids. The CDR3, as DNA: TGTGCCAGCAGCGCCGACCCTATGACATTCTCTGGAAACACCATATATTTT. Its translation is CASSADPMTFSGNTIYF.

The J gene is TRBJ1-1, the V gene TRBV2; D not resolved. Germline CDR1 is SNHLY and CDR2 is FYNNEI. The CDR3 extends over 10 amino acids. V was clipped by 1 base and J by 11 bases, with 5 bases between them. DNA for the CDR3: TGTGCCAGCAGTGAAGTACGGGCTTTCTTT. Translation gives CASSEVRAFF.

The chain is built from TRBV27 and TRBJ2-5; TRBD2 matches at 13 bases. The germline CDR1 and CDR2 sequences are MNHEY and SMNVEV (reference sequence). The V segment lost 5 bases and the J segment 5 bases; nucleotides outside the gene matches: 5. The CDR3 has 15 residues. The CDR3 reads CASSPLLAGGETQYF. DNA for the CDR3: TGTGCCAGCAGTCCACTACTAGCGGGAGGGGAGACCCAGTACTTC.

This clone was seen once. The chain links TRBV5-6 to TRBJ2-5; no definite D call. Germline assignment: CDR1 SGHDT and CDR2 YYEEEE. The CDR3 runs to 14 residues. The V end lost 1 base, the J end lost 1 base, and 8 bases lay between the germline ends. The CDR3 coding sequence is TGTGCCAGCAGCTTGCCAGTGGGCCAAGAGACCCAGTACTTC. It yields the protein CASSLPVGQETQYF.

The chain uses TRBV29-1 and TRBJ1-2; no clear D gene. The V gene's germline CDR1 is SQVTM and CDR2 ANQGSEA. With 3 bases removed from V and 4 bases from J, the gap between germline ends came to 12 bases. The CDR3 consists of 13 residues. CDR3 region: CSVDDEGSYGYTF. The CDR3 coding sequence is TGCAGCGTTGATGACGAGGGAAGCTATGGCTACACCTTC.

This chain links TRBV19 with TRBJ2-5, with 13 nucleotides matching TRBD2. CDR3 length: 16 residues. J was trimmed by 5 bases and V by 4 bases; bases with no gene match: 7. Germline lookup yields CDR1 LNHDA and CDR2 SQIVND (reference sequence). The CDR3 DNA reads as TGTGCCAGTAGTAAAACTAGCGGGGGGGCCCGTGAGACCCAGTACTTC. Protein sequence: CASSKTSGGARETQYF. Full variable domain (rest looked up from reference TRBV19 and TRBJ2-5): DGGITQSPKYLFRKEGQNVTLSCEQNLNHDAMYWYRQDPGQGLRLIYYSQIVNDFQKGDIAEGYSVSREKKESFPLTVTSAQKNPTAFYLCASSKTSGGARETQYFGPGTRLLVL.

J is TRBJ2-5 and V is TRBV28, with no clear D. Germline values: CDR1 MDHEN, CDR2 SYDVKM. Trimming shortened V by 3 bases and J by 5 bases, and 10 bases separated the two germline ends. The CDR3 extends over 13 amino acids. CDR3 nucleotide sequence: TGTGCCAGCAGTTTTGGCGGTCCGGAGACCCAGTACTTC. This codes for CASSFGGPETQYF.

A single count supports this clone. V is TRBV20-1 and J is TRBJ2-3; 7 bases align to TRBD1. J lost 9 bases, V lost 6 bases, and 6 bases had no gene match. Germline V gene sequence: CDR1 DFQATT, CDR2 SNEGSKA (reference sequence). The CDR3 consists of 11 residues. In DNA, the CDR3 is TGCAGTGCCCTGGGACAGACCACGCAGTATTTT. Encoded protein: CSALGQTTQYF.

The chain uses TRBV7-2 and TRBJ2-3; unclear D gene. CDR3 length: 12 residues. The V gene's germline CDR1 is SGHTA and CDR2 FQGNSA. Trimming stripped 5 bases from V and 5 bases from J, with 8 bases between. CDR3 loop: CASSDGRDTQYF. CDR3 nucleotide sequence: TGTGCCAGCAGCGACGGACGAGATACGCAGTATTTT.

The chain combines TRBV7-2 with TRBJ2-7; D unclear. V gave up 0 bases and J gave up 2 bases, with 8 bases separating them. Germline V gene sequence: CDR1 SGHTA, CDR2 FQGNSA. The CDR3 is 14 residues long. CDR3 bases: TGTGCCAGCAGCTTAGCGCGTGTAGCCTACGAGCAGTACTTC. Its protein is CASSLARVAYEQYF.

This clone appeared once. V gene TRBV7-9 combines with J gene TRBJ2-3; no definite D call. V lost 8 bases to trimming and J lost 0 bases, with 9 bases between them. The CDR3 covers 13 residues. In germline, CDR1 is SEHNR, CDR2 FQNEAQ (reference sequence). The CDR3 region is CASAPASTDTQYF. The CDR3 DNA reads as TGTGCCAGCGCCCCGGCGAGCACAGATACGCAGTATTTT. Looking up the rest from reference TRBV7-9 and TRBJ2-3 gives the full variable domain: DTGVSQNPRHKITKRGQNVTFRCDPISEHNRLYWYRQTLGQGPEFLTYFQNEAQLEKSRLLSDRFSAERPKGSFSTLEIQRTEQGDSAMYLCASAPASTDTQYFGPGTRLTVL.

The chain links TRBV5-5 to TRBJ2-7; D possibly uses TRBD1 or TRBD2 (6 bases each). The germline CDR1 and CDR2 sequences are SGHKS and YYEKEE (reference sequence). The length of the CDR3 is 15 residues. The ends were cut back, 3 bases at V and 5 bases at J, with 18 bases in the middle. The CDR3 region has the DNA TGTGCCAGCAGCTGGACAGTTCGGGAGAGAAACGAGCAGTACTTC. Amino acid sequence: CASSWTVRERNEQYF.

J is TRBJ2-7 and V is TRBV18; D is perhaps TRBD2 (5 bases). The CDR3 consists of 13 residues. The V and J ends lost 5 bases and 4 bases respectively, with 12 bases between them. CDR1 KGHSH and CDR2 LQKENI come from the germline V gene. CDR3 sequence (DNA): TGTGCCAGCTCAACAGCAACGGGGTACGAGCAGTACTTC. Protein: CASSTATGYEQYF.

The chain recombines TRBV10-3 with TRBJ2-3; 8 bases fit TRBD1. J gave up 3 bases and V 7 bases, and 6 bases lay outside the gene matches. This CDR3 comprises 14 residues. Germline-derived CDR1 and CDR2 are ENHRY and SYGVKD. CDR3 amino acids: CAITRTGLTDTQYF. In DNA form, the CDR3 reads TGTGCCATCACCCGGACAGGGCTGACAGATACGCAGTATTTT.

The gene calls are TRBV2 and TRBJ2-3; 7 positions match TRBD2. Germline V CDR1 and CDR2: SNHLY, FYNNEI. J was trimmed by 3 bases and V by 2 bases; bases with no gene match: 8. CDR3 size: 16 residues. The CDR3 region has the DNA TGTGCCAGCAGTGAACGGGGCGGGGGTAAAACAGATACGCAGTATTTT. Its translation is CASSERGGGKTDTQYF.

This clone came up a few times. This chain uses TRBV9 with TRBJ2-4; 10 nucleotides agree with TRBD1. Per the germline V gene, CDR1 is SGDLS and CDR2 is YYNGEE. J gave up 11 bases and V 3 bases, and 8 bases lay outside the gene matches. This CDR3 spans 14 amino acids. As DNA, the CDR3 is TGTGCCAGCAGCGCCGATCCGGGACAGGGGTTTCAGTACTTC. Encoded protein: CASSADPGQGFQYF.

The V gene is TRBV19, the J gene TRBJ1-5, with 9 bases matching TRBD1. V was pared by 5 bases and J by 13 bases, with 6 bases of the junction left unmatched. From germline, CDR1 is LNHDA and CDR2 SQIVND (reference sequence). There are 12 residues in the CDR3. The CDR3 DNA reads TGTGCCAGTAGTCTCCGGACAGGGGCTCAGCATTTT. Protein product: CASSLRTGAQHF. Combining the CDR3 with reference TRBV19 and TRBJ1-5 gives the whole variable domain DGGITQSPKYLFRKEGQNVTLSCEQNLNHDAMYWYRQDPGQGLRLIYYSQIVNDFQKGDIAEGYSVSREKKESFPLTVTSAQKNPTAFYLCASSLRTGAQHFGDGTRLSIL.